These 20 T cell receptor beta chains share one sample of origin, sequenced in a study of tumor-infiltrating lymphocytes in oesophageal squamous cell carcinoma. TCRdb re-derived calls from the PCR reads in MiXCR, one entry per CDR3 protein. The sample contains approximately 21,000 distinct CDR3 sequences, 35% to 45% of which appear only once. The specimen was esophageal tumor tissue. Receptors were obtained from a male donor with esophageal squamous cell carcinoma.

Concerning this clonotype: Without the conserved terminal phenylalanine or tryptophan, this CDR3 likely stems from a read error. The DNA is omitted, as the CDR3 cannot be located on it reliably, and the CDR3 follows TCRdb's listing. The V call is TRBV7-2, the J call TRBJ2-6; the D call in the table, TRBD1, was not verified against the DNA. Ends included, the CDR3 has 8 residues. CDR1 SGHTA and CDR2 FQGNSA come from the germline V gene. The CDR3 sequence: CASSLKGG.

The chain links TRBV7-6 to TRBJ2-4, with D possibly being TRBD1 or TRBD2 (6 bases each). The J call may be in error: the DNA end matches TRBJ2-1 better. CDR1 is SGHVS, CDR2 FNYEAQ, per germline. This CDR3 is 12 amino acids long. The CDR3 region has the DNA TGTGCCAGCAGCAGGGGGGTCGATGAGCAGTTCTTC. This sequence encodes CASSRGVDEQFF.

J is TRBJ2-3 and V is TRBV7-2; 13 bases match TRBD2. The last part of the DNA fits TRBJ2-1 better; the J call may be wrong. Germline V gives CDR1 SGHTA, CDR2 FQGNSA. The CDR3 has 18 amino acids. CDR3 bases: TGTGCCAGCAGCAGGACTAGCGGGGGACAAAGCTCCTACAATGAGCAGTTCTTC. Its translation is CASSRTSGGQSSYNEQFF.

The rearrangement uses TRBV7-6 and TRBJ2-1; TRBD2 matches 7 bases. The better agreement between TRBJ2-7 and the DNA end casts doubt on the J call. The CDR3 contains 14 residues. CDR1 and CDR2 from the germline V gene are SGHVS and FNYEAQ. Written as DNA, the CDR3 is TGTGCCAGCAGCTTGACTAGCCGATCCTACGAGCAGTACTTC. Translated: CASSLTSRSYEQYF.

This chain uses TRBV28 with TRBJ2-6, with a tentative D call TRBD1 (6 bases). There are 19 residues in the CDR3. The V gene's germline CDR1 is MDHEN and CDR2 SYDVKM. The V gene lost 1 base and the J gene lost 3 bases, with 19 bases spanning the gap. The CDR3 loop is CASSLLGRGASVGANVLTF. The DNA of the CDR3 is TGTGCCAGCAGTTTATTAGGCAGGGGAGCTTCTGTTGGGGCCAACGTCCTGACTTTC. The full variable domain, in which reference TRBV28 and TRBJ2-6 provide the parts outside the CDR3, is DVKVTQSSRYLVKRTGEKVFLECVQDMDHENMFWYRQDPGLGLRLIYFSYDVKMKEKGDIPEGYSVSREKKERFSLILESASTNQTSMYLCASSLLGRGASVGANVLTFGAGSRLTVL.

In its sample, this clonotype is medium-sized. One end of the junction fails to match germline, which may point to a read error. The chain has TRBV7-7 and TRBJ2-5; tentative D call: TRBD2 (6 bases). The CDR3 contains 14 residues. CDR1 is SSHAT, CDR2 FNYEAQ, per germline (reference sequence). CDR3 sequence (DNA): TGTGCTAGCAGCGTCACTCAACGGGGGGAGACCCAGTACTTC. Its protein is CASSVTQRGETQYF. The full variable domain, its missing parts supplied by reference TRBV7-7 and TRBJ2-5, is GAGVSQSPRYKVTKRGQDVTLRCDPISSHATLYWYQQALGQGPEFLTYFNYEAQPDKSGLPSDRFSAERPEGSISTLTIQRTEQRDSAMYRCASSVTQRGETQYFGPGTRLLVL.

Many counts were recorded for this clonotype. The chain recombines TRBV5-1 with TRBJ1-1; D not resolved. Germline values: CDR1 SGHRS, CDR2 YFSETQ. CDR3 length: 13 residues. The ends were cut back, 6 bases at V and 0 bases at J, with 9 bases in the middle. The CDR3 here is CASTETVNTEAFF. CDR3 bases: TGCGCCAGCACGGAAACAGTGAACACTGAAGCTTTCTTT.

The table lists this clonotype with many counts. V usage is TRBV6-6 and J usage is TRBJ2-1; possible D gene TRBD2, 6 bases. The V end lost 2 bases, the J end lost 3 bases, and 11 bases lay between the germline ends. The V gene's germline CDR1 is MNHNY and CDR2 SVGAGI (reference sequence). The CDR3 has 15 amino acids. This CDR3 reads CASSYTGTLYNEQFF. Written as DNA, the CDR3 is TGTGCCAGCAGTTACACCGGGACTCTCTACAATGAGCAGTTCTTC.

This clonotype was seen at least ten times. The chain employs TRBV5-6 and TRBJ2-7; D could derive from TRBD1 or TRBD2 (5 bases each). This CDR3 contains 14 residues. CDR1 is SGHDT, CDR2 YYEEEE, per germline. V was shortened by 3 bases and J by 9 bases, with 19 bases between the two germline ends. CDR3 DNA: TGTGCCAGCAGCTCCGGGACGTACCGTTTCGTGCAGTACTTC. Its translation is CASSSGTYRFVQYF.

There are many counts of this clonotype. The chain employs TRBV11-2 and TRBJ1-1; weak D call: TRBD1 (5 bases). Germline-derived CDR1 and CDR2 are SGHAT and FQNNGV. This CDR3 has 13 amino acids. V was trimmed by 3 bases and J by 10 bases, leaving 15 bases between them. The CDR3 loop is CASSFKDERGAFF. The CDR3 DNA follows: TGTGCCAGCAGCTTTAAGGACGAAAGGGGAGCTTTCTTT. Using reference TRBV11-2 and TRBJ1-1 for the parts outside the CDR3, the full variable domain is EAGVAQSPRYKIIEKRQSVAFWCNPISGHATLYWYQQILGQGPKLLIQFQNNGVVDDSQLPKDRFSAERLKGVDSTLKIQPAKLEDSAVYLCASSFKDERGAFFGQGTRLTVV.

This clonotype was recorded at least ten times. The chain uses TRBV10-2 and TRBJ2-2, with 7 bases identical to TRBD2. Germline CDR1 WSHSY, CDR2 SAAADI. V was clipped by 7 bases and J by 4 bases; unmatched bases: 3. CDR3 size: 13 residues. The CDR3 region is CASKLAATGELFF. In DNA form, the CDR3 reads TGCGCCAGCAAGCTAGCGGCCACCGGGGAGCTGTTTTTT.

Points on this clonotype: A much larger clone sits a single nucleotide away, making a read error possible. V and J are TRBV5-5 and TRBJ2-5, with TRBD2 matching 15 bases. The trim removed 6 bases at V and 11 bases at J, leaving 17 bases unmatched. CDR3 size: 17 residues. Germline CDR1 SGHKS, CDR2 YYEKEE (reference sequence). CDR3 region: CASIEGLAGGQSNEQYF. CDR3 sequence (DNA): TGTGCCAGCATCGAAGGACTAGCGGGGGGGCAGTCCAATGAGCAGTACTTC.

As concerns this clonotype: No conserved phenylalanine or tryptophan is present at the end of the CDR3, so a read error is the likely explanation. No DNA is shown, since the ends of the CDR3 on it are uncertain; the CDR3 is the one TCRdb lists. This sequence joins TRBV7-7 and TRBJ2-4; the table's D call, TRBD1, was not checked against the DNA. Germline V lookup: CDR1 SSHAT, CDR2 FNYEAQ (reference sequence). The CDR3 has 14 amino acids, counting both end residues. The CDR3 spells CASSTDRYEQYFGP.

The DNA of the CDR3 is TGTGCCAGCAAGCCTAGCGGACCCACAGATACGCAGTATTTT. Its protein product is CASKPSGPTDTQYF. V is TRBV6-5 and J is TRBJ2-3; 7 bases line up with TRBD2. V lost 7 bases to trimming and J lost 2 bases; unmatched junction nucleotides: 6. Germline CDR1 and CDR2: MNHEY and SVGAGI. This CDR3 is built from 14 residues.

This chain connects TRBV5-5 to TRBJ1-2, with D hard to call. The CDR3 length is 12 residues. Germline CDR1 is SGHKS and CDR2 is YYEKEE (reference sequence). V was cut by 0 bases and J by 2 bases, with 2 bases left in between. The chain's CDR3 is CASSLVNYGYTF. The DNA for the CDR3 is TGTGCCAGCAGCTTGGTAAACTATGGCTACACCTTC.

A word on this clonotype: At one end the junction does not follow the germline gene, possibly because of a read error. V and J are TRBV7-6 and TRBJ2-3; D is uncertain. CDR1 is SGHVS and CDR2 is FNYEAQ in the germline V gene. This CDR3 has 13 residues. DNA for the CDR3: TGTGCCAGCAGCTTCCGAGCCCAAGATACGCTGTATTTT. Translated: CASSFRAQDTLYF.

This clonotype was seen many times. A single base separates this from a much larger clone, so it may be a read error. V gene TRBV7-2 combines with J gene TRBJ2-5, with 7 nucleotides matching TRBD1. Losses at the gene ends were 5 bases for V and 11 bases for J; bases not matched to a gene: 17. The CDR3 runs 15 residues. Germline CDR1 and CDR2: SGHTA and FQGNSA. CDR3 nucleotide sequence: TGTGCCAGCAGCGGCGCCGGGACAGTAGGCAATGAGCAGTACTTC. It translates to CASSGAGTVGNEQYF. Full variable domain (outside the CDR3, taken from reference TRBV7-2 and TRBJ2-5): GAGVSQSPSNKVTEKGKDVELRCDPISGHTALYWYRQSLGQGLEFLIYFQGNSAPDKSGLPSDRFSAERTGGSVSTLTIQRTQQEDSAVYLCASSGAGTVGNEQYFGPGTRLLVL.

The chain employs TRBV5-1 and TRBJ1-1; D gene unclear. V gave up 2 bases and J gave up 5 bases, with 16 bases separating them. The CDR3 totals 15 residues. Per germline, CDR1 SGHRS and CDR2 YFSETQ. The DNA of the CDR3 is TGCGCCAGCAGCTTAGATATCCCGGGAGAGACTGAAGCTTTCTTT. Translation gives CASSLDIPGETEAFF.

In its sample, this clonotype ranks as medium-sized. Written as DNA, the CDR3 is TGTGCCAGCAGCCTTGGACTAAGCACCGGGGAGCTGTTTTTT. Translated: CASSLGLSTGELFF. The chain has TRBV7-2 and TRBJ2-2; a possible D gene is TRBD2 (6 bases). Trimming took 5 bases from V and 4 from J, leaving 11 bases between them. This CDR3 is 14 amino acids long. Germline V gene lookup returns CDR1 SGHTA and CDR2 FQGNSA.

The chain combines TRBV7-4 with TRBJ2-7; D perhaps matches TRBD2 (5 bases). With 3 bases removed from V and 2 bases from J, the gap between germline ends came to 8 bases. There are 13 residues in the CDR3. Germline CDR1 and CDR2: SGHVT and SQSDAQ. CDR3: CASSFRGTYEQYF. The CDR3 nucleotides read TGTGCCAGCAGCTTTCGAGGGACCTACGAGCAGTACTTC. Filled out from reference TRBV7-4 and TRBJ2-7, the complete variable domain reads GAGVSQSPRYKVAKRGRDVALRCDSISGHVTLYWYRQTLGQGSEVLTYSQSDAQRDKSGRPSGRFSAERPERSVSTLKIQRTEQGDSAVYLCASSFRGTYEQYFGPGTRLTVT.